Presented here are 7 T cell receptor beta chains from one specimen sequenced in a study of blood T cells in healthy people across ages. With a J-beta primer mix and a sample-barcoded 5' primer, a second PCR ran about 6 to 11 cycles. Via MiXCR, TCRdb re-called the 5' RACE reads, giving one row per CDR3 protein. The data contain roughly 1.5 million distinct CDR3 sequences, roughly two fifths of them singletons. Material: blood. These receptors all come from a woman aged 18-29 years in good health.

The V call is TRBV20-1, the J call TRBJ2-3; TRBD2 matches 8 bases. Germline CDR1 reads DFQATT; CDR2 reads SNEGSKA (reference sequence). V trimming: 5 bases; J trimming: 2 bases; junction bases outside the gene matches: 9. The CDR3 runs 15 residues. CDR3 coding DNA: TGCAGTGCTCAAAACCCACTAGCGGCCACAGATACGCAGTATTTT. This codes for CSAQNPLAATDTQYF.

V is TRBV20-1 and J is TRBJ2-5, with unresolved D. The CDR3 totals 14 residues. Germline assignment: CDR1 DFQATT and CDR2 SNEGSKA (reference sequence). Between the trimmed V and J ends, which lost 0 bases and 11 bases, there was a span of 19 bases. In DNA form, the CDR3 reads TGCAGTGCTAGAGAAGCGACCGACTCTGGTGAGCAGTACTTC. It specifies CSAREATDSGEQYF.

CDR3 loop: CASSFDRLPASEQFF. DNA of the CDR3: TGTGCCAGCAGTTTCGACAGACTCCCAGCCAGTGAGCAGTTCTTC. The chain joins TRBV27 to TRBJ2-1; maybe TRBD1 (5 bases). Germline assignment: CDR1 MNHEY and CDR2 SMNVEV (reference sequence). The CDR3 extends over 15 amino acids. Trimming left V 3 bases short and J 9 bases short, with 18 bases between.

CDR3 bases: TGTGCCAGCAGTTTCGTTTCAGGGGGAATCCACACCTTC. Encoded protein: CASSFVSGGIHTF. V usage is TRBV28 and J usage is TRBJ1-2; TRBD1 agrees at 7 bases. The germline gives CDR1 MDHEN, CDR2 SYDVKM. This CDR3 spans 13 amino acids. The junction had 10 bases not matched to a gene; V was cut back by 3 bases and J by 12 bases.

This clonotype has a single count. The chain uses TRBV6-1 and TRBJ2-7; D is perhaps TRBD1 (7 bases). The V end was cut by 6 bases, the J end by 1 base, with 13 bases between. The CDR3 totals 14 residues. The germline CDR1 and CDR2 sequences are MNHNS and SASEGT. The CDR3 nucleotides are TGTGCCAGCAGGCCACAGGGGACTTCCTACGAGCAGTACTTC. It specifies CASRPQGTSYEQYF.

The chain employs TRBV6-2 or TRBV6-3 and TRBJ2-2; 7 bases are shared with TRBD2. CDR3 length equals 17 residues. Germline values: CDR1 MNHEY, CDR2 SVGEGT. Trimming removed 5 bases from V and 4 bases from J; junction bases left unmatched: 13. The CDR3 bases are TGTGCCAGCAGTGACGACAGCGGGACTCTTACCACCGGGGAGCTGTTTTTT. It encodes CASSDDSGTLTTGELFF.

The chain combines TRBV24-1 with TRBJ2-1; TRBD2 agrees at 7 bases. The CDR3 spans 17 residues. Germline trimming cut 0 bases from V and 4 bases from J; bases unmatched to any gene: 8. Germline V gene lookup returns CDR1 KGHDR and CDR2 SFDVKD. In DNA, the CDR3 is TGTGCCACCAGTGATTTGCTACTAGCGAGACTTTACAATGAGCAGTTCTTC. This gives the protein CATSDLLLARLYNEQFF.